These 18 T cell receptor beta chains were sequenced from one sample in a study of cytomegalovirus exposure and HLA in healthy donors. PCR employed 60 Vbeta and 13 Jbeta primers. Assay: immunoSEQ multiplex PCR; the TCRdb copy retains only in-frame clones and omits some. Of approximately 32,000 clones detected, 70% to 80% appear once; the ten largest clones hold 7.5% to 8.5%. Sequencing used PBMCs. The source of these receptors is a woman younger than 45 in good health and CMV-seropositive.

With respect to this clone: One junction end disagrees with the germline gene, perhaps due to a read error. The gene calls are TRBV5-1 and TRBJ1-2; 10 positions agree with TRBD1. This CDR3 has 15 residues. In germline, CDR1 is SGHRS, CDR2 YFSETQ. CDR3 residues: CASRHGQGESDGYPF. The CDR3, as DNA: TGCGCCAGCAGACATGGACAGGGGGAGAGTGATGGCTACCCCTTC.

The chain employs TRBV7-9 and TRBJ2-2; 13 nucleotides match TRBD2. Per germline, CDR1 SEHNR and CDR2 FQNEAQ (reference sequence). The CDR3 is 16 amino acids. V shed 10 bases, J shed 5 bases, and the junction held 10 bases outside the gene matches. CDR3 amino acids: CANYGGLAGRTGELFF. In DNA, the CDR3 is TGTGCCAACTATGGGGGACTAGCGGGACGGACCGGGGAGCTGTTTTTT. Supplemented by reference TRBV7-9 and TRBJ2-2, the full variable domain reads DTGVSQNPRHKITKRGQNVTFRCDPISEHNRLYWYRQTLGQGPEFLTYFQNEAQLEKSRLLSDRFSAERPKGSFSTLEIQRTEQGDSAMYLCANYGGLAGRTGELFFGEGSRLTVL.

The chain recombines TRBV6-1 with TRBJ1-2, with 7 bases fitting TRBD1. From germline, CDR1 is MNHNS and CDR2 SASEGT. V shed 6 bases and J 8 bases; nucleotides not matched to a gene: 12. The CDR3 runs 14 residues. CDR3: CASSPGDSRPGYTF. The DNA of the CDR3 is TGTGCCAGCAGCCCGGGGGACAGCCGCCCCGGCTACACCTTC.

This clone was seen just once. The V and J genes are TRBV10-2 and TRBJ2-3, with 8 bases fitting TRBD2. The germline CDR1 and CDR2 sequences are WSHSY and SAAADI. V lost 2 bases, J lost 5 bases, and 9 bases stayed unmatched. The CDR3 is 16 residues long. The CDR3 sequence is CASSETSGALVDTQYF. The CDR3 DNA is TGCGCCAGCAGTGAGACTAGCGGTGCGTTAGTAGATACGCAGTATTTT.

This clone ranks as medium-sized. The V gene is TRBV5-4, the J gene TRBJ1-1, with no clear D. Between the trimmed V and J ends, which lost 5 bases and 1 base, there was a span of 12 bases. There are 14 residues in the CDR3. CDR1 SGHNT and CDR2 YYREEE come from the germline V gene (reference sequence). In nucleotides, the CDR3 is TGTGCCAGCAGTTCTTGGAGTAGGAACACTGAAGCTTTCTTT. Protein: CASSSWSRNTEAFF.

V is TRBV6-4 and J is TRBJ1-2; no clear D gene. This CDR3 has 14 residues. Germline assignment: CDR1 MRHNA and CDR2 SNTAGT. Trimming removed 6 bases at V and 5 bases at J, with 16 bases between. CDR3 in amino acids: CASRRPPGGYGYTF. In DNA form, the CDR3 reads TGTGCCAGCAGACGACCCCCGGGAGGATATGGCTACACCTTC.

The rearrangement uses TRBV19 and TRBJ1-1; TRBD1 might be the D (5 bases). Trimming pared 4 bases from V and 4 bases from J, leaving 10 bases between. The germline gives CDR1 LNHDA, CDR2 SQIVND (reference sequence). The length of the CDR3 is 13 residues. The CDR3 protein is CASSTSGFTEAFF. CDR3 nucleotides: TGTGCCAGTAGTACCTCAGGGTTCACTGAAGCTTTCTTT.

The chain links TRBV6-5 to TRBJ2-7; 7 nucleotides align to TRBD2. J gave up 4 bases and V 4 bases, and 4 bases lay outside the gene matches. Per germline, CDR1 MNHEY and CDR2 SVGAGI. The CDR3 runs to 13 residues. Here the CDR3 DNA reads TGTGCCAGCAGTTCCCAGGGAGGGTACGAGCAGTACTTC. This encodes CASSSQGGYEQYF.

This chain links TRBV5-1 with TRBJ1-2; 9 bases are shared with TRBD1. The V gene's germline CDR1 is SGHRS and CDR2 YFSETQ. The trim removed 9 bases at V and 5 bases at J, leaving 8 bases unmatched. The CDR3 consists of 13 residues. Here the CDR3 reads CATDTGTGYGYTF. As DNA, the CDR3 is TGCGCCACCGATACCGGGACAGGGTATGGCTACACCTTC.

The chain employs TRBV7-8 and TRBJ2-2; 14 bases agree with TRBD2. From germline, CDR1 is SGHVS and CDR2 FQNEAQ. Unmatched junction bases numbered 6, after V lost 4 bases and J lost 2 bases. The CDR3 has 18 amino acids. Here the CDR3 DNA reads TGTGCCAGCAGCTGGGGACTAGCGGGAGTCCGTAACACCGGGGAGCTGTTTTTT. This sequence encodes CASSWGLAGVRNTGELFF.

The V call is TRBV10-1, the J call TRBJ1-4; possibly TRBD1 for D (6 bases). The CDR3 extends over 14 amino acids. Per the germline V gene, CDR1 is WNHNN and CDR2 is SYGVQD (reference sequence). V was pared by 4 bases and J by 1 base, with 7 bases between. As DNA, the CDR3 is TGCGCCAGCAGTGCAGGGGAAACTAATGAAAAACTGTTTTTT. Translating it yields CASSAGETNEKLFF.

The V and J genes are TRBV19 and TRBJ2-1, with D tentatively TRBD1 (5 bases). Germline V lookup: CDR1 LNHDA, CDR2 SQIVND (reference sequence). The CDR3 is 14 residues long. Deletions cut 10 bases from V and 2 bases from J, with 15 bases between. CDR3 in DNA: TGTGCCATTTCCAGGAAAGGGGCCTACAATGAGCAGTTCTTC. Translating gives CAISRKGAYNEQFF.

V and J are TRBV30 and TRBJ1-4; D remains unclear. This CDR3 contains 14 residues. Germline assignment: CDR1 GTSNPN and CDR2 SVGIG (reference sequence). Trimming took 3 bases from V and 3 from J, leaving 11 bases between them. The CDR3 coding sequence is TGTGCCTGGAGGGTCAAAGCGGCTAATGAAAAACTGTTTTTT. Protein sequence: CAWRVKAANEKLFF. Full variable domain (missing parts from reference TRBV30 and TRBJ1-4): SQTIHQWPATLVQPVGSPLSLECTVEGTSNPNLYWYRQAAGRGLQLLFYSVGIGQISSEVPQNLSASRPQDRQFILSSKKLLLSDSGFYLCAWRVKAANEKLFFGSGTQLSVL.

The V gene is TRBV30, the J gene TRBJ2-5; D gene ambiguous. The DNA matches TRBJ2-7 better at its end, which makes the J call doubtful. This CDR3 region has 12 residues. The germline gives CDR1 GTSNPN, CDR2 SVGIG (reference sequence). CDR3 sequence: CAWSVEPYEQYF. CDR3 in DNA: TGTGCCTGGAGTGTTGAACCCTACGAGCAGTACTTC.

The V gene is TRBV6-6, the J gene TRBJ2-5; 11 bases match TRBD2. Trimming at V came to 5 bases and at J to 4 bases, leaving 3 bases not matched to a gene. The CDR3 has 14 residues. Germline V lookup: CDR1 MNHNY, CDR2 SVGAGI (reference sequence). The CDR3 sequence is CASSATSGRETQYF. The CDR3 DNA follows: TGTGCCAGCAGTGCTACTAGCGGGAGAGAGACCCAGTACTTC.

The V call is TRBV18, the J call TRBJ2-3, with 7 positions matching TRBD2. This CDR3 is built from 16 residues. The germline CDR1 and CDR2 sequences are KGHSH and LQKENI. J lost 4 bases, V lost 0 bases, and 7 bases had no gene match. CDR3 DNA: TGTGCCAGCTCACCACCGTTTGCGGGAGCGGCAGATACGCAGTATTTT. Protein: CASSPPFAGAADTQYF.

This chain links TRBV27 with TRBJ2-5; D unclear. CDR3 length equals 14 residues. V was trimmed by 0 bases and J by 1 base, leaving 6 bases between them. Germline CDR1 is MNHEY and CDR2 is SMNVEV (reference sequence). Here the CDR3 reads CASSLSWLQETQYF. CDR3 nucleotide sequence: TGTGCCAGCAGTTTATCGTGGCTCCAAGAGACCCAGTACTTC.

V is TRBV28 and J is TRBJ1-1; D is perhaps TRBD1 (6 bases). The CDR3 contains 14 residues. V was trimmed by 6 bases and J by 7 bases, leaving 18 bases between them. The V gene's germline CDR1 is MDHEN and CDR2 SYDVKM. CDR3 sequence reads: CASRARGAQSEAFF. The CDR3 nucleotides are TGTGCCAGCAGAGCCCGGGGGGCTCAGAGTGAAGCTTTCTTT.